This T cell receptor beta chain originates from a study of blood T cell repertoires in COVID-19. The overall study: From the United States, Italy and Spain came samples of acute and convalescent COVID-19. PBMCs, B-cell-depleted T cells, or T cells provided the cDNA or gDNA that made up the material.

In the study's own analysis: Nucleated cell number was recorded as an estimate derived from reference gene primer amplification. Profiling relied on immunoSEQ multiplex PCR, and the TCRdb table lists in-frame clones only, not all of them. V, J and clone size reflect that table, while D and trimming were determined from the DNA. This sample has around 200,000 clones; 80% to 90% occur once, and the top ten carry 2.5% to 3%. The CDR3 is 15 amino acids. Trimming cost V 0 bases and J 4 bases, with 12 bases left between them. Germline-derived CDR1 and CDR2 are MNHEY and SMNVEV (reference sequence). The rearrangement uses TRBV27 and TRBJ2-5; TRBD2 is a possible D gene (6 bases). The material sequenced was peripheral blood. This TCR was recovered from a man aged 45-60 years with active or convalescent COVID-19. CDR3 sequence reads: CASSLSARLGETQYF. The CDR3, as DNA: TGTGCCAGCAGTTTATCTGCCCGACTAGGAGAGACCCAGTACTTC.